This T cell receptor (beta chain) was found in a study of regulatory T cells in long-lasting Graves disease. Both iRepertoire HTBI primers and Arm-PCR of CDR3 regions were used to build the TCR beta libraries. MiXCR was run by TCRdb on the multiplex PCR reads, yielding one entry per CDR3 protein. The sample has 420,000 or so distinct CDR3 sequences, 16% seen once. Time point given: newly diagnosed GD, antithyroid drugs for less than 3 months. Preparation of the TCR library used RNA extracted from PBMCs. Germline V gene lookup returns CDR1 SGHTA and CDR2 FQGNSA. The CDR3 sequence is 12 residues long. Trimming cost V 6 bases and J 3 bases, with 8 bases left between them. This clonotype was picked up many times. Antigen: not known. General observations from the study: TRBV28, TRBJ1-2 and TRBJ2-5 were segments that persistent disease favored.

The same data also contributed to another study, on T cells in Graves' hyperthyroidism and ophthalmopathy. As that study records: Those patients with uncontrolled infection, other autoimmune disease, pregnancy or lactation were excluded.

This sequence originates from a woman in her late teens or twenties with Graves disease. The sample in question was peripheral blood mononuclear cells (PBMCs), obtained at new diagnosis, from a patient treated with antithyroid drugs. The rearrangement links TRBV7-2 to TRBJ1-2; the D is unclear. The CDR3 nucleotides read TGTGCCAGCAGGGAGGGCTACTATGGCTACACCTTC. The encoded protein is CASREGYYGYTF.